This T cell receptor (beta chain) was recovered during a study of T cell responses to AZD1222 COVID-19 vaccine. The assay was immunoSEQ multiplex PCR, and TCRdb's table has in-frame clones only and misses some. The table records 150,000 to 200,000 clones, roughly nine tenths of them present only once. The receptor's source is an adult in good health. This sample comprised peripheral blood, obtained on day 0 of AZD1222 vaccination.

The CDR3 reads CASSWPAGGAYNEQFF. CDR3 DNA: TGTGCCAGCAGTTGGCCAGCGGGGGGGGCATACAATGAGCAGTTCTTC. The V call is TRBV6-2 or TRBV6-3, the J call TRBJ2-1; 10 bases fit TRBD2. V shed 4 bases and J 4 bases; nucleotides not matched to a gene: 7. CDR1 and CDR2 from the germline V gene are MNHEY and SVGEGT. The length of the CDR3 is 16 residues.